Below, 12 T cell receptor beta chains from the same sample are listed, as sequenced in a study of T cell changes during pregnancy in multiple sclerosis. Repertoires were generated with immunoSEQ multiplex PCR, while TCRdb's copy carries only in-frame clones and drops some. The sample yields around 88,000 clones, under 95% seen once. The source was peripheral blood, collected after pregnancy. These receptors were collected from a female donor in good health, enrolled as a control in a pregnancy study.

This clone has a single count. The chain carries TRBV7-9 and TRBJ1-1, with 10 bases lining up with TRBD1. CDR3 length equals 15 residues. J gave up 4 bases and V 6 bases, and 8 bases lay outside the gene matches. Germline CDR1 and CDR2: SEHNR and FQNEAQ (reference sequence). The chain's CDR3 is CASSLPGTGVTEAFF. In DNA, the CDR3 is TGTGCCAGCAGTCTCCCTGGGACAGGGGTCACTGAAGCTTTCTTT.

This chain joins TRBV9 and TRBJ2-2; TRBD2 aligns across 7 bases. With 2 bases clipped from V and 1 base from J, the junction kept 5 bases outside the gene matches. The germline V gene encodes CDR1 SGDLS and CDR2 YYNGEE. CDR3 size: 16 residues. The CDR3 spells CASSVLAAGNTGELFF. DNA of the CDR3: TGTGCCAGCAGCGTGCTAGCGGCCGGGAACACCGGGGAGCTGTTTTTT.

This clone was detected a few times. The gene calls are TRBV4-2 and TRBJ1-2; D perhaps matches TRBD1 (5 bases). The germline V gene has CDR1 LGHNA and CDR2 YNFKEQ. This CDR3 spans 14 amino acids. The V gene lost 0 bases and the J gene lost 6 bases, with 11 bases spanning the gap. The CDR3 nucleotides are TGTGCCAGCAGCCAAGATTGGGCGACAGATGGCTACACCTTC. It specifies CASSQDWATDGYTF.

V gene TRBV6-5 combines with J gene TRBJ2-7; D remains ambiguous. The CDR3 loop spans 12 amino acids. Germline lookup yields CDR1 MNHEY and CDR2 SVGAGI. Trimming removed 5 bases at V and 2 bases at J, with 7 bases between. CDR3 DNA: TGTGCCAGCAGTCCCGGTCCCTACGAGCAGTACTTC. Translation: CASSPGPYEQYF.

The chain is built from TRBV19 and TRBJ1-5; possible D gene TRBD1, 6 bases. Germline V lookup: CDR1 LNHDA, CDR2 SQIVND (reference sequence). With 0 bases removed from V and 4 bases from J, the gap between germline ends came to 10 bases. This CDR3 contains 15 residues. CDR3 in amino acids: CASSIDPGVNQPQHF. CDR3 sequence (DNA): TGTGCCAGTAGTATAGATCCAGGGGTAAATCAGCCCCAGCATTTT.

The rearrangement links TRBV7-3 to TRBJ1-1; no clear D. CDR3 size: 13 residues. V lost 2 bases and J lost 4, with 8 bases in between. The germline gives CDR1 SGHTA, CDR2 FQGTGA. CDR3 sequence: CASSLEGGTEAFF. Here the CDR3 DNA reads TGTGCCAGCAGCTTAGAGGGAGGCACTGAAGCTTTCTTT.

As for this clone: The sample has other DNA sequences that encode this CDR3 too. This chain joins TRBV5-6 and TRBJ2-1; 7 bases map to TRBD2. Looked up from germline, CDR1 is SGHDT and CDR2 is YYEEEE. This CDR3 spans 16 amino acids. V trimming: 4 bases; J trimming: 3 bases; junction bases outside the gene matches: 10. The CDR3 nucleotides are TGTGCCAGCAGCCCTCAACTGGCGGGAGTCTACAATGAGCAGTTCTTC. Translation: CASSPQLAGVYNEQFF.

The V call is TRBV19, the J call TRBJ1-5, with 7 bases identical to TRBD1. The CDR3 runs to 15 residues. J gave up 4 bases and V 3 bases, and 6 bases lay outside the gene matches. The germline V gene has CDR1 LNHDA and CDR2 SQIVND (reference sequence). The chain's CDR3 is CASSMGTEVNQPQHF. DNA of the CDR3: TGTGCCAGTAGTATGGGGACAGAAGTAAATCAGCCCCAGCATTTT.

The chain employs TRBV5-4 and TRBJ2-3, with a possible D match to TRBD1 (5 bases). CDR1 is SGHNT and CDR2 is YYREEE in the germline V gene (reference sequence). This CDR3 is built from 15 residues. V was pared by 4 bases and J by 0 bases, with 12 bases between. CDR3 region: CASSPRQSSTDTQYF. CDR3 bases: TGTGCCAGCAGCCCTCGACAGTCTAGCACAGATACGCAGTATTTT.

The table lists this clone with a count of one. The chain carries TRBV27 and TRBJ2-7, with 7 bases that match TRBD1. The CDR3 extends over 15 amino acids. V was clipped by 5 bases and J by 5 bases; unmatched bases: 12. The germline V gene has CDR1 MNHEY and CDR2 SMNVEV (reference sequence). In DNA, the CDR3 is TGTGCCAGCAGTCAACAGGGGTGGAAAGCGGACGAGCAGTACTTC. Its translation is CASSQQGWKADEQYF.

Here the CDR3 DNA reads TGTGCCAGCAGTTTCCCGGGACAGGGGGCGAATGAGCAGTTCTTC. Protein product: CASSFPGQGANEQFF. The rearrangement links TRBV28 to TRBJ2-1; the match to TRBD1 covers 12 bases. The CDR3 is 15 amino acids. CDR1 is MDHEN, CDR2 SYDVKM, per germline. Trimming removed 3 bases from V and 7 bases from J; junction bases left unmatched: 4. Full variable domain (missing parts from reference TRBV28 and TRBJ2-1): DVKVTQSSRYLVKRTGEKVFLECVQDMDHENMFWYRQDPGLGLRLIYFSYDVKMKEKGDIPEGYSVSREKKERFSLILESASTNQTSMYLCASSFPGQGANEQFFGPGTRLTVL.

The chain joins TRBV7-3 to TRBJ2-3; unclear D gene. The ends were cut back, 5 bases at V and 6 bases at J, with 18 bases in the middle. This CDR3 has 15 amino acids. Germline CDR1 reads SGHTA; CDR2 reads FQGTGA. The CDR3 loop reads CASSPGWPGEDTQYF. The CDR3 DNA reads as TGTGCCAGCAGCCCCGGTTGGCCGGGTGAGGATACGCAGTATTTT.